The 5 T cell receptor beta chains below all came from one sample that was sequenced in a study of CD8+ T cells in alopecia areata. Extracted RNA was reverse transcribed, and the resulting cDNA served as sequencing template. The repertoire was sequenced with immunoSEQ multiplex PCR; TCRdb's copy has only in-frame clones and lacks some. The sample carries some 110,000 clones, around 61% recorded once. The material sequenced was CD4+ T cells sorted from blood. The receptors here all came from a human donor in good health.

This clone was found a few times. The rearrangement uses TRBV29-1 and TRBJ2-5; 10 nucleotides agree with TRBD2. Germline V lookup: CDR1 SQVTM, CDR2 ANQGSEA. The CDR3 sequence is 12 residues long. V gave up 5 bases and J gave up 3 bases; unmatched junction bases: 0. CDR3: CSVSGGEETQYF. The CDR3, as DNA: TGCAGCGTTAGCGGGGGGGAAGAGACCCAGTACTTC.

The chain couples TRBV9 to TRBJ1-2, with 8 bases that match TRBD1. The CDR3 totals 15 residues. V gave up 6 bases and J gave up 5 bases; unmatched junction bases: 12. Germline assignment: CDR1 SGDLS and CDR2 YYNGEE. This CDR3 is CASTTRTGNDYGYTF. In nucleotides, the CDR3 is TGTGCCAGCACAACTCGGACAGGGAATGATTATGGCTACACCTTC.

The chain joins TRBV6-5 to TRBJ2-5; D possibly corresponds to TRBD2 (5 bases). CDR3 length: 13 amino acids. Germline CDR1 and CDR2: MNHEY and SVGAGI. V was clipped by 8 bases and J by 3 bases, with 13 bases between them. The DNA of the CDR3 is TGTGCCAGCCGCAGGTCGGGGAAAGAGACCCAGTACTTC. This sequence encodes CASRRSGKETQYF.

The J gene is TRBJ1-2, the V gene TRBV2; 9 bases are a match to TRBD1. The CDR3 is 13 residues long. The ends lost 5 bases at V and 8 bases at J; junction bases unmatched: 6. Germline assignment: CDR1 SNHLY and CDR2 FYNNEI. The chain's CDR3 is CASSPQGARGYTF. CDR3 bases: TGTGCCAGCAGTCCACAGGGGGCGCGAGGCTACACCTTC.

This clone appeared a few times. The gene calls are TRBV5-4 and TRBJ2-5, with 14 nucleotides matching TRBD2. Germline loops: CDR1 SGHNT, CDR2 YYREEE (reference sequence). The V and J ends lost 5 bases and 3 bases, in that order; junction bases with no gene match: 3. The CDR3 extends over 15 amino acids. The CDR3 nucleotides read TGTGCCAGCAGTGGGACTAGCGGGGGTAAAGAGACCCAGTACTTC. Translating gives CASSGTSGGKETQYF.